Below, 15 T cell receptor beta chains from the same sample are listed, as sequenced in a study of regulatory T cells. The PCR used 52 TRBV and 13 TRBJ primers. Using immunoSEQ multiplex PCR, the repertoire was profiled, and TCRdb retains in-frame clones only, with some absent. Of approximately 15,000 clones in the sample, 92% are singletons; the top ten hold more than 30%. The sequencing sample was made of CD8+ T cells sorted from blood. Receptors originate from a person aged 18 to 30 with CD3G deficiency.

This clone is labeled as medium-sized. This rearrangement joins TRBV6-1 to TRBJ1-2; a weak D match, TRBD1 (5 bases). CDR3 length: 15 residues. From germline, CDR1 is MNHNS and CDR2 SASEGT. Between the trimmed V and J ends, which lost 6 bases and 4 bases, there was a span of 18 bases. The CDR3 loop is CASSDVAGQSYGYTF. CDR3 DNA sequence: TGTGCCAGCAGCGATGTGGCGGGGCAGAGCTATGGCTACACCTTC.

The chain joins TRBV5-4 to TRBJ1-4; D not resolved. V shed 0 bases and J shed 6 bases, with 12 bases lying between them. The CDR3 loop spans 15 amino acids. CDR1 and CDR2 (germline): SGHNT, YYREEE (reference sequence). The CDR3 loop reads CASSLAEGSDEKLFF. The CDR3 DNA sequence: TGTGCCAGCAGCTTGGCCGAGGGAAGTGATGAAAAACTGTTTTTT.

The chain employs TRBV6-5 and TRBJ1-2, with TRBD1 matching 8 bases. Unmatched junction bases numbered 2, after V lost 5 bases and J lost 3 bases. From germline, CDR1 is MNHEY and CDR2 SVGAGI. This CDR3 is built from 13 residues. The CDR3 sequence: CASSETGDYGYTF. The CDR3 DNA follows: TGTGCCAGCAGTGAGACAGGGGACTATGGCTACACCTTC.

This clone was detected only a few times. The chain is built from TRBV11-2 and TRBJ2-7; 7 bases fit TRBD1. Trimming at V came to 5 bases and at J to 6 bases, leaving 7 bases not matched to a gene. Germline CDR1 reads SGHAT; CDR2 reads FQNNGV. This CDR3 has 13 residues. The CDR3 nucleotides are TGTGCCAGCAGCCCAGGGGACAGTCGCGAGCAGTACTTC. It encodes CASSPGDSREQYF.

This clone appeared once. The rearrangement joins TRBV4-1 to TRBJ2-7; no reliable D call. The CDR3 contains 15 residues. Germline V gives CDR1 MGHRA, CDR2 YSYEKL. Trimming stripped 0 bases from V and 4 bases from J, with 13 bases between. The CDR3 region is CASSQEWEQHYEQYF. Here the CDR3 DNA reads TGCGCCAGCAGCCAAGAATGGGAACAGCATTACGAGCAGTACTTC.

In its sample, this clone was seen a few times. The V call is TRBV4-1, the J call TRBJ2-7, with D hard to call. Germline assignment: CDR1 MGHRA and CDR2 YSYEKL. The CDR3 sequence is 13 residues long. Between the trimmed V and J ends, which lost 5 bases and 4 bases, there was a span of 12 bases. As DNA, the CDR3 is TGCGCCAGCAGCACAACAAGATCTTACGAGCAGTACTTC. It is translated as CASSTTRSYEQYF.

V usage is TRBV7-6 and J usage is TRBJ2-5; 14 bases line up with TRBD2. CDR1 SGHVS and CDR2 FNYEAQ come from the germline V gene. The CDR3 length is 13 residues. Unmatched junction bases numbered 5, after V lost 4 bases and J lost 13 bases. Written as DNA, the CDR3 is TGTGCCAGCAGCTCAGGGACTAGCGGGAGTTGGTACTTC. It translates to CASSSGTSGSWYF.

V is TRBV18 and J is TRBJ2-5, with TRBD1 identical over 8 bases. The end of the DNA is better explained by TRBJ2-7, so the J call may be wrong. The CDR3 is 14 amino acids. Germline V gives CDR1 KGHSH, CDR2 LQKENI. CDR3 region: CASSPGGGQYEQYF. In nucleotides, the CDR3 is TGTGCCAGCTCCCCAGGGGGCGGTCAATACGAGCAGTACTTC.

V gene TRBV10-1 combines with J gene TRBJ2-2; perhaps TRBD2 as D (5 bases). Per germline, CDR1 WNHNN and CDR2 SYGVQD (reference sequence). Trimming removed 2 bases at V and 8 bases at J, with 12 bases between. This CDR3 comprises 14 residues. The CDR3 region is CASSETRAAGELFF. As DNA, the CDR3 is TGCGCCAGCAGTGAGACTAGGGCGGCGGGGGAGCTGTTTTTT.

This chain connects TRBV4-1 to TRBJ2-1; 9 positions agree with TRBD1. J was trimmed by 2 bases and V by 0 bases; bases with no gene match: 5. The length of the CDR3 is 17 residues. Germline V gene data show CDR1 as MGHRA and CDR2 as YSYEKL. Here the CDR3 reads CASSQDPGTGTYNEQFF. The DNA of the CDR3 is TGCGCCAGCAGCCAAGATCCCGGGACAGGGACCTACAATGAGCAGTTCTTC.

This sequence joins TRBV6-1 and TRBJ1-5; 7 bases align to TRBD1. CDR3 length: 17 residues. V lost 4 bases and J lost 1; bases outside the gene matches: 10. CDR1 and CDR2 from the germline V gene are MNHNS and SASEGT. The CDR3 bases are TGTGCCAGCAGTGGAGGGGGCCTGACAGTGAGCAATCAGCCCCAGCATTTT. Encoded protein: CASSGGGLTVSNQPQHF.

This clone was observed once. V and J are TRBV7-8 and TRBJ2-1, with 14 bases fitting TRBD2. Trimming removed 4 bases from V and 2 bases from J; junction bases left unmatched: 4. The CDR3 is made up of 17 amino acids. Germline CDR1 and CDR2: SGHVS and FQNEAQ. The CDR3 loop reads CASSSGLAGAPYNEQFF. The CDR3 DNA reads TGTGCCAGCAGCTCGGGACTAGCGGGGGCCCCCTACAATGAGCAGTTCTTC.

This chain joins TRBV6-1 and TRBJ2-7; TRBD1 might be the D (5 bases). CDR3 length: 12 residues. V was cut by 6 bases and J by 3 bases, with 9 bases left in between. Germline V gene data show CDR1 as MNHNS and CDR2 as SASEGT. The CDR3 spells CASSGHIYEQYF. The CDR3 DNA follows: TGTGCCAGCAGCGGACATATCTACGAGCAGTACTTC.

The J gene is TRBJ2-3, the V gene TRBV5-6; D perhaps matches TRBD1 (7 bases). V was pared by 3 bases and J by 0 bases, with 17 bases between. Germline V gives CDR1 SGHDT, CDR2 YYEEEE. The length of the CDR3 is 17 residues. The CDR3 sequence is CASSSLRGEPSTDTQYF. Here the CDR3 DNA reads TGTGCCAGCAGCTCCCTCAGGGGGGAACCTAGCACAGATACGCAGTATTTT.

The chain combines TRBV6-5 with TRBJ1-4; no firm D call. The V end lost 2 bases, the J end lost 8 bases, and 18 bases lay between the germline ends. The CDR3 has 16 residues. The germline gives CDR1 MNHEY, CDR2 SVGAGI. CDR3 sequence reads: CASSYQASSLREKLFF. The CDR3 bases are TGTGCCAGCAGTTACCAAGCGTCCAGCCTTCGCGAAAAACTGTTTTTT.